The 20 T cell receptor beta chains below come from one sample, sequenced in a study of molecular identifiers for immune sequencing clone quantification. TCRdb passed the PCR reads through MiXCR, listing each CDR3 protein once. The data show around 460,000 distinct CDR3 sequences, with 20% to 25% seen just once and approximately 0.84% held by the top ten. The sequencing sample was made of naive CD8+ T cells from blood, with Jurkat cell RNA spiked in. Subset noted: FACS-sorted CD8+CD4-CCR7+CD45RA+ naive T cells. The receptors come from a human donor in good health. Some libraries in this study had Jurkat cell RNA spiked in.

This chain connects TRBV10-2 to TRBJ1-5; D call uncertain. From germline, CDR1 is WSHSY and CDR2 SAAADI. V gave up 10 bases and J gave up 3 bases, with 13 bases separating them. The CDR3 has 13 amino acids. The CDR3 loop is CATAEGYNQPQHF. Here the CDR3 DNA reads TGCGCCACCGCTGAGGGCTACAATCAGCCCCAGCATTTT.

With regard to this clonotype: A read error may account for a junction end that differs from germline. The chain recombines TRBV7-9 with TRBJ2-1, with unresolved D. CDR3 length: 13 amino acids. Germline assignment: CDR1 SEHNR and CDR2 FQNEAQ (reference sequence). CDR3 DNA sequence: TGTGCCAGCACCTCGGCCTCTTTCAATGAGCGGTTCTTC. This codes for CASTSASFNERFF. The complete variable domain, with remaining parts taken from reference TRBV7-9 and TRBJ2-1, reads DTGVSQNPRHKITKRGQNVTFRCDPISEHNRLYWYRQTLGQGPEFLTYFQNEAQLEKSRLLSDRFSAERPKGSFSTLEIQRTEQGDSAMYLCASTSASFNERFFGPGTRLTVL.

For this clonotype: A much larger clone is a single base away; this may be a read error. The chain joins TRBV20-1 to TRBJ2-4, with D uncertain. This CDR3 is built from 14 residues. CDR1 and CDR2 (germline): DFQATT, SNEGSKA (reference sequence). The CDR3: CSARDPGPKNIRYF. The CDR3 DNA is TGCAGTGCTAGGGACCCTGGGCCCAAAAACATTCGGTACTTC.

This clonotype was seen repeatedly, ten times or more. The chain joins TRBV7-2 to TRBJ2-5; 8 nucleotides agree with TRBD1. The CDR3 length is 16 residues. Trimming at V came to 5 bases and at J to 5 bases, leaving 13 bases not matched to a gene. Germline V lookup: CDR1 SGHTA, CDR2 FQGNSA. Here the CDR3 reads CASSPGQGAVLETQYF. The CDR3 bases are TGTGCCAGCAGCCCAGGCCAGGGGGCTGTTTTGGAGACCCAGTACTTC.

This clonotype was seen repeatedly, ten times or more. The gene calls are TRBV5-1 and TRBJ2-5, with 10 bases that match TRBD1. V lost 5 bases and J lost 3; bases outside the gene matches: 13. Germline V gene data show CDR1 as SGHRS and CDR2 as YFSETQ. CDR3 length: 17 residues. The CDR3 nucleotides are TGCGCCAGCAGTCGGTGGGCCGGGACAGGGGTAGAAGAGACCCAGTACTTC. Translating gives CASSRWAGTGVEETQYF.

Many counts were recorded for this clonotype. The rearrangement links TRBV30 to TRBJ1-1, with D hard to call. V lost 2 bases and J 5 bases, leaving 9 bases between the germline ends. This CDR3 has 12 amino acids. Germline V lookup: CDR1 GTSNPN, CDR2 SVGIG (reference sequence). The CDR3 nucleotides read TGTGCCTGGAGTCCCGCATGGACTGAAGCTTTCTTT. Its translation: CAWSPAWTEAFF.

This clonotype came up many times. This chain uses TRBV20-1 with TRBJ2-3, with 8 positions matching TRBD2. V was pared by 0 bases and J by 4 bases, with 9 bases of the junction left unmatched. Germline V gene data show CDR1 as DFQATT and CDR2 as SNEGSKA (reference sequence). The CDR3 contains 16 residues. The CDR3 here is CSAREERAGESDTQYF. The CDR3 DNA reads TGCAGTGCTAGAGAAGAAAGAGCGGGAGAATCAGATACGCAGTATTTT.

The CDR3 coding sequence is TGTGCCAGCAGCCAAGAATTAGTCATGACAGGGGGGAACACTGAAGCTTTCTTT. This gives the protein CASSQELVMTGGNTEAFF. This rearrangement joins TRBV14 to TRBJ1-1; 9 bases map to TRBD1. V trimming: 0 bases; J trimming: 1 base; junction bases outside the gene matches: 9. The V gene's germline CDR1 is SGHDN and CDR2 FVKESK. There are 18 residues in the CDR3.

This clonotype has only a few counts. CDR3 in DNA: TGTGCCAGCAGTTCTCCGGGACAGCGCTACGAGCAGTACTTC. This codes for CASSSPGQRYEQYF. The chain links TRBV7-6 to TRBJ2-7; TRBD1 agrees at 7 bases. The V gene end was trimmed by 6 bases and the J gene end by 3 bases; junction bases not matched to a gene: 8. Germline loops: CDR1 SGHVS, CDR2 FNYEAQ. The CDR3 extends over 14 amino acids.

This clonotype was recorded a few times. The J gene is TRBJ2-1, the V gene TRBV6-2 or TRBV6-3; no reliable D call. The germline V gene has CDR1 MNHEY and CDR2 SVGEGT. The length of the CDR3 is 15 residues. V was shortened by 6 bases and J by 0 bases, with 12 bases between the two germline ends. The CDR3, as DNA: TGTGCCAGCAGACAATTCTTTCACTCCTACAATGAGCAGTTCTTC. Protein product: CASRQFFHSYNEQFF.

The V call is TRBV30, the J call TRBJ1-4, with D possibly being TRBD1 (6 bases). CDR1 GTSNPN and CDR2 SVGIG come from the germline V gene (reference sequence). Trimming stripped 0 bases from V and 4 bases from J, with 9 bases between. This CDR3 is 14 amino acids long. This chain's CDR3 is CAWSVTGFNEKLFF. For the CDR3, the DNA is TGTGCCTGGAGTGTAACAGGGTTTAATGAAAAACTGTTTTTT. Drawing the rest from reference TRBV30 and TRBJ1-4, the complete variable domain is SQTIHQWPATLVQPVGSPLSLECTVEGTSNPNLYWYRQAAGRGLQLLFYSVGIGQISSEVPQNLSASRPQDRQFILSSKKLLLSDSGFYLCAWSVTGFNEKLFFGSGTQLSVL.

This clonotype was seen a few times. The chain recombines TRBV4-3 with TRBJ2-3; 8 positions match TRBD1. Unmatched junction bases numbered 13, after V lost 4 bases and J lost 7 bases. CDR1 LGHNA and CDR2 YSLEER come from the germline V gene. The CDR3 covers 16 residues. The CDR3 DNA follows: TGCGCCAGCAGCCCTAAACCGGGACAGGAATATTATACGCAGTATTTT. Translation: CASSPKPGQEYYTQYF.

This clonotype appeared a few times. The V call is TRBV28, the J call TRBJ2-7; tentatively, D is TRBD2 (6 bases). The germline V gene has CDR1 MDHEN and CDR2 SYDVKM. The CDR3 has 15 residues. The germline V and J ends were trimmed by 6 bases and 0 bases, with 15 bases remaining between them. CDR3 loop: CASSGRDFYSYEQYF. Written as DNA, the CDR3 is TGTGCCAGCAGCGGCCGGGACTTCTACTCCTACGAGCAGTACTTC.

Comment on this clonotype: This sequence may be a read error, since a much larger clone differs from it by one base. The V call is TRBV5-3, the J call TRBJ2-7, with 7 bases lining up with TRBD1. TRBV5-3 falls under the ORF class, with uncertain function. The ends lost 8 bases at V and 2 bases at J; junction bases unmatched: 10. CDR3 size: 14 residues. CDR3: CASRGSGTPYEQYF. The CDR3 DNA is TGTGCCAGCAGGGGGTCGGGGACCCCCTACGAGCAGTACTTC.

This clonotype turned up a few times. The chain carries TRBV4-3 and TRBJ1-1; D is undetermined. Per the germline V gene, CDR1 is LGHNA and CDR2 is YSLEER. Trimming took 0 bases from V and 5 from J, leaving 19 bases between them. The CDR3 runs to 17 residues. CDR3 residues: CASSQDDPSDTVTEAFF. For the CDR3, the DNA is TGCGCCAGCAGCCAAGACGATCCTTCGGATACGGTGACTGAAGCTTTCTTT.

The chain recombines TRBV28 with TRBJ2-7; D remains ambiguous. The CDR3 length is 13 residues. Germline CDR1 MDHEN, CDR2 SYDVKM. V was cut by 5 bases and J by 3 bases, with 11 bases left in between. Written as DNA, the CDR3 is TGTGCCAGCAGTCCCGCCGCATACTACGAGCAGTACTTC. Its protein is CASSPAAYYEQYF.

This clonotype came up a few times. The rearrangement joins TRBV2 to TRBJ1-1, with 8 nucleotides matching TRBD1. The CDR3 runs 13 residues. V gave up 7 bases and J gave up 4 bases; unmatched junction bases: 5. CDR1 is SNHLY and CDR2 is FYNNEI in the germline V gene. CDR3 nucleotide sequence: TGTGCCAGCATGACAGGGGAGCGCACTGAAGCTTTCTTT. Translated: CASMTGERTEAFF.

The chain is built from TRBV28 and TRBJ2-7; TRBD1 aligns across 8 bases. CDR1 MDHEN and CDR2 SYDVKM come from the germline V gene. CDR3 size: 19 residues. With 7 bases clipped from V and 8 bases from J, the junction kept 28 bases outside the gene matches. The CDR3 sequence: CASTTGAITGSGGRNKQYF. The CDR3 nucleotides are TGTGCCAGCACCACTGGAGCAATTACTGGGTCAGGGGGCAGGAACAAGCAGTACTTC.

V usage is TRBV7-6 and J usage is TRBJ2-7; 9 nucleotides line up with TRBD2. The germline V gene encodes CDR1 SGHVS and CDR2 FNYEAQ. J gave up 2 bases and V 8 bases, and 10 bases lay outside the gene matches. This CDR3 is built from 15 residues. The CDR3 reads CASGHQTSGPYEQYF. CDR3 sequence (DNA): TGTGCCAGCGGCCACCAGACTAGCGGCCCCTACGAGCAGTACTTC.

A note on this clonotype: A much larger clone lies one base from this, so it may be a read error. The rearrangement joins TRBV28 to TRBJ2-7; the match to TRBD2 covers 8 bases. This CDR3 is 14 amino acids long. After removal of 7 bases from V and 5 bases from J, the junction contained 10 bases not matched to a gene. Germline V gene data show CDR1 as MDHEN and CDR2 as SYDVKM. CDR3 DNA sequence: TGTGCCAGCATACCCAGCGGGGGTGTGAACGAGCAGTACTTC. It specifies CASIPSGGVNEQYF.